Following are 21 T cell receptor beta chains from one sample sequenced in a study of T-cell reconstitution after alpha-beta-depleted transplantation in children. Preparation of the TCRbeta library used unique molecular identifiers. TCRdb ran MiXCR on the PCR reads and lists one entry per CDR3 protein. The table lists about 420,000 distinct CDR3 sequences, 16% of them singletons. Sequencing used PBMCs, mostly from graft donor cells, obtained 360 days after TCRalphabeta/CD19-depleted stem cell transplant. The receptors were gathered from a boy under two years old who had a stem cell transplant for Wiskott-Aldrich syndrome, so the T cells may come from the graft donor.

This clonotype was counted ten times or more. The gene calls are TRBV6-4 and TRBJ2-1; a weak D match, TRBD1 (6 bases). V was cut by 3 bases and J by 11 bases, with 14 bases left in between. Germline V gene lookup returns CDR1 MRHNA and CDR2 SNTAGT. CDR3 length: 13 amino acids. The CDR3 coding sequence is TGTGCCAGCAGTGAAAAGTCCGGGACAAAGCAGTTCTTC. It encodes CASSEKSGTKQFF.

This clonotype was counted a few times. V gene TRBV5-6 combines with J gene TRBJ2-1; tentative D call: TRBD2 (6 bases). CDR1 is SGHDT and CDR2 is YYEEEE in the germline V gene. The V end lost 7 bases, the J end lost 0 bases, and 14 bases lay between the germline ends. CDR3 size: 15 residues. In nucleotides, the CDR3 is TGTGCCAGCGCCCGACTGGGGGGCTCCTACAATGAGCAGTTCTTC. Protein product: CASARLGGSYNEQFF.

The CDR3 coding sequence is TGTGCCAGCAGTTACTCGGGACTTCCTCAAGAGACCCAGTACTTC. Translated, it gives CASSYSGLPQETQYF. The chain employs TRBV6-2 or TRBV6-3 and TRBJ2-5; D possibly corresponds to TRBD2 (6 bases). The CDR3 has 15 amino acids. Per the germline V gene, CDR1 is MNHEY and CDR2 is SVGEGT. V was clipped by 0 bases and J by 2 bases, with 10 bases between them.

This clonotype has a handful of counts. The V call is TRBV6-5, the J call TRBJ2-2, with TRBD2 matching over 8 bases. The CDR3 covers 15 residues. Germline CDR1 reads MNHEY; CDR2 reads SVGAGI. Unmatched junction bases numbered 10, after V lost 7 bases and J lost 6 bases. CDR3 bases: TGTGCCAGCAATTCCGGGACTAGGAAAGCCGGGGAGCTGTTTTTT. This sequence encodes CASNSGTRKAGELFF.

This clonotype was detected many times. V is TRBV28 and J is TRBJ1-6; 7 bases map to TRBD1. Germline V gene sequence: CDR1 MDHEN, CDR2 SYDVKM. J lost 5 bases, V lost 2 bases, and 9 bases had no gene match. The CDR3 spans 17 residues. The DNA for the CDR3 is TGTGCCAGCAGTTTACCGCGACAGGGAAAAAATAATTCACCCCTCCACTTT. It codes for CASSLPRQGKNNSPLHF.

The chain joins TRBV11-2 to TRBJ1-2, with 8 bases lining up with TRBD1. Germline assignment: CDR1 SGHAT and CDR2 FQNNGV. V dropped 1 base and J dropped 7; count of bases not matched to a gene: 14. The CDR3 spans 17 residues. The DNA for the CDR3 is TGTGCCAGCAGCTTAGTCCTACATGCACAGGGGGTAGGTGGCTACACCTTC. Its protein product is CASSLVLHAQGVGGYTF.

This clonotype was counted many times. This rearrangement joins TRBV10-3 to TRBJ2-5; either TRBD1 or TRBD2 may supply D (6 bases each). This CDR3 has 13 amino acids. V was cut by 6 bases and J by 0 bases, with 8 bases left in between. The germline V gene has CDR1 ENHRY and CDR2 SYGVKD. This chain's CDR3 is CAISGGYQETQYF. The CDR3 nucleotides are TGTGCCATCAGCGGGGGCTACCAAGAGACCCAGTACTTC.

This clonotype was seen only a few times. The rearrangement links TRBV18 to TRBJ2-3, with D uncertain. CDR1 and CDR2 from the germline V gene are KGHSH and LQKENI. The CDR3 extends over 15 amino acids. The germline V and J ends were trimmed by 5 bases and 1 base, with 13 bases remaining between them. The CDR3 DNA is TGTGCCAGCTCAAGCTATGGCCCCGGCACAGATACGCAGTATTTT. It translates to CASSSYGPGTDTQYF.

The chain links TRBV27 to TRBJ2-5; no definite D call. With 5 bases removed from V and 1 base from J, the gap between germline ends came to 11 bases. CDR1 is MNHEY and CDR2 is SMNVEV in the germline V gene (reference sequence). The CDR3 covers 14 residues. The CDR3 sequence is CASSPWAVQETQYF. In DNA form, the CDR3 reads TGTGCCAGCAGTCCCTGGGCAGTCCAAGAGACCCAGTACTTC.

The chain carries TRBV20-1 and TRBJ2-3; D remains unclear. V lost 6 bases and J 2 bases, leaving 15 bases between the germline ends. The CDR3 is 14 amino acids. The germline gives CDR1 DFQATT, CDR2 SNEGSKA (reference sequence). The CDR3 DNA is TGCAGTGCCCGGTGGGTTCCGGACACAGATACGCAGTATTTT. Translating it yields CSARWVPDTDTQYF.

This clonotype was recorded only once. The chain carries TRBV20-1 and TRBJ1-1; 8 bases line up with TRBD1. Trimming took 6 bases from V and 10 from J; bases not matched to a gene: 4. CDR3 length: 10 residues. Germline V gene lookup returns CDR1 DFQATT and CDR2 SNEGSKA (reference sequence). The CDR3 region is CSARTGRAFF. The CDR3 bases are TGCAGTGCAAGGACAGGGCGAGCTTTCTTT.

This clonotype appeared a few times. The rearrangement uses TRBV5-1 and TRBJ1-6, with D uncertain. This CDR3 comprises 14 residues. Per germline, CDR1 SGHRS and CDR2 YFSETQ. V lost 1 base and J lost 7, with 9 bases in between. CDR3 DNA sequence: TGCGCCAGCAGCTTGACAACGAGGAATTCACCCCTCCACTTT. Protein sequence: CASSLTTRNSPLHF.

This chain uses TRBV27 with TRBJ1-2; 9 bases align to TRBD1. The V gene end was trimmed by 7 bases and the J gene end by 2 bases; junction bases not matched to a gene: 8. Looked up from germline, CDR1 is MNHEY and CDR2 is SMNVEV (reference sequence). This CDR3 spans 15 amino acids. The chain's CDR3 is CASKPRTGANYGYTF. In nucleotides, the CDR3 is TGTGCCAGCAAGCCTAGGACAGGGGCCAACTATGGCTACACCTTC.

This rearrangement joins TRBV20-1 to TRBJ2-7; the match to TRBD2 covers 8 bases. CDR1 and CDR2 from the germline V gene are DFQATT and SNEGSKA (reference sequence). The CDR3 contains 14 residues. V lost 3 bases to trimming and J lost 0 bases; unmatched junction nucleotides: 4. CDR3 bases: TGCAGTGCTAGTCGGCGGGGGGACTCCTACGAGCAGTACTTC. As protein: CSASRRGDSYEQYF.

The chain has TRBV2 and TRBJ2-1; TRBD1 might be the D (6 bases). Looked up from germline, CDR1 is SNHLY and CDR2 is FYNNEI. The germline V and J ends were trimmed by 4 bases and 4 bases, with 14 bases remaining between them. The CDR3 consists of 15 residues. The CDR3 coding sequence is TGTGCCAGCAGTGTCCAGGGGTTGCGGTACAATGAGCAGTTCTTC. This sequence encodes CASSVQGLRYNEQFF.

The chain recombines TRBV29-1 with TRBJ2-7, with a weak D call TRBD2 (6 bases). The ends were cut back, 4 bases at V and 2 bases at J, with 9 bases in the middle. Germline lookup yields CDR1 SQVTM and CDR2 ANQGSEA. The CDR3 sequence is 12 residues long. CDR3 region: CSVGRRAYEQYF. For the CDR3, the DNA is TGCAGCGTTGGGCGGAGGGCCTACGAGCAGTACTTC.

This clonotype came up a few times. The chain's CDR3 is CASSSGVLGPQHF. The CDR3 region has the DNA TGTGCCAGCAGTTCCGGGGTCCTAGGGCCCCAGCATTTT. V gene TRBV12-3 or TRBV12-4 combines with J gene TRBJ1-5; D is undetermined. The CDR3 has 13 amino acids. Trimming stripped 4 bases from V and 9 bases from J, with 13 bases between.

This chain joins TRBV7-2 and TRBJ2-3, with a weak D call TRBD1 (6 bases). The V end lost 2 bases, the J end lost 2 bases, and 17 bases lay between the germline ends. Germline CDR1 and CDR2: SGHTA and FQGNSA. The CDR3 totals 17 residues. The CDR3, as DNA: TGTGCCAGCAGCTTATACAGGGCAGAGGGCTACACAGATACGCAGTATTTT. It specifies CASSLYRAEGYTDTQYF.

The V gene is TRBV7-2, the J gene TRBJ2-5; a possible D gene is TRBD1 (5 bases). Germline V lookup: CDR1 SGHTA, CDR2 FQGNSA. The ends were cut back, 5 bases at V and 0 bases at J, with 13 bases in the middle. The CDR3 contains 15 residues. CDR3 sequence (DNA): TGTGCCAGCAGCGTCGACAGCTGGTACCAAGAGACCCAGTACTTC. Translating gives CASSVDSWYQETQYF.

In this sample, this clonotype turned up a few times. This chain joins TRBV12-3 or TRBV12-4 and TRBJ1-1, with 9 bases aligning to TRBD1. V trimming: 5 bases; J trimming: 3 bases; junction bases outside the gene matches: 10. This CDR3 comprises 16 residues. The DNA of the CDR3 is TGTGCCAGCAGTCCAAACCCGGGACAGGGATACACTGAAGCTTTCTTT. Protein sequence: CASSPNPGQGYTEAFF.

The chain combines TRBV5-1 with TRBJ2-6; no definite D call. Germline lookup yields CDR1 SGHRS and CDR2 YFSETQ. V was pared by 4 bases and J by 2 bases, with 7 bases between. This CDR3 has 14 amino acids. CDR3: CASSLEPGANVLTF. CDR3 bases: TGCGCCAGCAGCCTAGAACCTGGGGCCAACGTCCTGACTTTC.